Listed below are T cell receptor beta chains from one sample, sequenced in a study of blood T cell repertoires in COVID-19. The table came from immunoSEQ multiplex PCR; TCRdb's copy has only in-frame clones and leaves some out. The sample includes some 170,000 clones, 70% to 90% of them seen just once. The sample was peripheral blood. These receptors were obtained from a man between 35 and 55 years old with acute or convalescent COVID-19. Each CDR3 is given with its conserved first and last residue. A D gene is named only where the DNA matches it firmly. Rows may omit the clone size; those that give it use once, few, many or a size class.

TRBV9	TRBD2	TRBJ2-2	once	TGTGCCAGCAGCCCTCAGACGGGAGGCACCGGGGAGCTGTTTTTT	CASSPQTGGTGELFF
TRBV5-1	NA	TRBJ1-1	NA	TGCGCCAGCAGCTCCGGGGTGACCATGAACACTGAAGCTTTCTTT	CASSSGVTMNTEAFF
TRBV2	TRBD1	TRBJ1-2	NA	TGTGCCAGCAGTGGGTTTCCAGGGGGCTTGAATGGCTACACCTTC	CASSGFPGGLNGYTF
TRBV14	TRBD1	TRBJ1-4	NA	TGTGCCAGCAGCCCAGGACAGGGGGCGCATGAAAAACTGTTTTTT	CASSPGQGAHEKLFF
TRBV2	TRBD1	TRBJ1-3	NA	TGTGCCAGCAGTGCTGACAGGGCTGGAAACACCATATATTTT	CASSADRAGNTIYF
TRBV5-1	NA	TRBJ2-3	few	TGCGCCAGCGCTGAACCTACAGGGCCAGATACGCAGTATTTT	CASAEPTGPDTQYF
TRBV4-2	TRBD1	TRBJ1-5	NA	TGTGCCAGCAGCCAACGGACAGGGGCAAATCAGCCCCAGCATTTT	CASSQRTGANQPQHF
TRBV9	TRBD1	TRBJ1-3	NA	TGTGCCAGCAGCGTCTGGGACAGGAGCTCTGGAAACACCATATATTTT	CASSVWDRSSGNTIYF
TRBV7-2	TRBD2	TRBJ2-2	NA	TGTGCCAGCAGCCCGACTAGCGGGGGGAGCACCGGGGAGCTGTTTTTT	CASSPTSGGSTGELFF
TRBV19	TRBD1	TRBJ1-2	NA	TGTGCCAGCGTTGAGGGGGCCAAATATGGCTACACCTTC	CASVEGAKYGYTF
TRBV29-1	NA	TRBJ1-2	few	TGCAGCGTCGAGGACACATCCTATGGCTACACCTTC	CSVEDTSYGYTF
TRBV5-6	NA	TRBJ1-5	NA	TGTGCCAGCAGCTTGGGGACATTCAATCAGCCCCAGCATTTT	CASSLGTFNQPQHF
TRBV13	NA	TRBJ1-4	NA	TGTGCCAGCAGGCGCGGGGGGGTAACTAATGAAAAACTGTTTTTT	CASRRGGVTNEKLFF
TRBV18	NA	TRBJ1-1	NA	TGTGCCAGCTCACCGACAACACTGAACACTGAAGCTTTCTTT	CASSPTTLNTEAFF
TRBV5-5	TRBD1	TRBJ1-1	NA	TGTGCCAGCAGCTTCCTAGGACAGGGGACTGAAGCTTTCTTT	CASSFLGQGTEAFF
TRBV4-1	TRBD1	TRBJ1-5	NA	TGCGCCAGCAGCCGCCGAACCCTGACAGGGGCCGAGGACCCGGCCCAGCATTTT	CASSRRTLTGAEDPAQHF
TRBV29-1	NA	TRBJ2-3	NA	TGCAGCGTTAAAAAGTCTGCGGGCGCAGATACGCAGTATTTT	CSVKKSAGADTQYF
TRBV7-2	NA	TRBJ1-6	NA	TGTGCCAGCAGCTTAGCACAGCCGGCTTCTGGGTCACCCCTCCACTTT	CASSLAQPASGSPLHF
TRBV7-3	TRBD2	TRBJ2-3	NA	TGTGCCAGCAGCTTGGGACTAGCGGGCACAGATACGCAGTATTTT	CASSLGLAGTDTQYF
TRBV7-9	NA	TRBJ2-1	NA	TGTGCCAGCAGCCTTCTTGGAGGTGAGCAGTTCTTC	CASSLLGGEQFF
TRBV11-3	NA	TRBJ1-5	NA	TGTGCCAGCAGCCCGACGAACCAACCAGGGCCCCAGCATTTT	CASSPTNQPGPQHF
TRBV4-2	TRBD1	TRBJ2-4	NA	TGTGCCAGCAGCCGGGACAGGGTGTCGGACATTCAGTACTTC	CASSRDRVSDIQYF
TRBV9	TRBD2	TRBJ2-3	NA	TGTGCCAGCAGCGTAGTAGGGACGGGGGGTAGCACAGATACGCAGTATTTT	CASSVVGTGGSTDTQYF
TRBV11-3	NA	TRBJ1-3	NA	TGTGCCAGCAGCTCCCGGGACTCTGGAAACACCATATATTTT	CASSSRDSGNTIYF
TRBV9	NA	TRBJ2-7	NA	TGTGCCAGCAGCGTAGCGGGGGACTCTACCTACGAGCAGTACTTC	CASSVAGDSTYEQYF